Below are 24 T cell receptor beta chains sequenced from a single sample in a study of cytomegalovirus exposure and HLA in healthy donors. A multiplex PCR was run with 60 Vbeta primers and 13 Jbeta primers. Sequenced by immunoSEQ multiplex PCR; TCRdb stores in-frame clones only, minus some. The data show about 130,000 clones, about 66% seen once. The sample taken for sequencing was PBMCs. The receptor set was obtained from a human donor in good health.

The J gene is TRBJ2-7, the V gene TRBV11-2; 8 bases map to TRBD1. J lost 2 bases, V lost 5 bases, and 8 bases had no gene match. The CDR3 is 15 residues long. CDR1 and CDR2 from the germline V gene are SGHAT and FQNNGV. CDR3 DNA: TGTGCCAGCAGCACCCCGGGACAGGTTCCCTACGAGCAGTACTTC. Translated, it gives CASSTPGQVPYEQYF.

The chain employs TRBV5-1 and TRBJ2-3; weak D call: TRBD1 (5 bases). The CDR3 totals 15 residues. Trimming pared 0 bases from V and 0 bases from J, leaving 8 bases between. Germline V gene data show CDR1 as SGHRS and CDR2 as YFSETQ. This chain's CDR3 is CASSLGQTSTDTQYF. In DNA, the CDR3 is TGCGCCAGCAGCTTGGGACAGACTAGCACAGATACGCAGTATTTT.

V is TRBV5-5 and J is TRBJ1-5; 9 bases line up with TRBD1. V trimming: 4 bases; J trimming: 4 bases; junction bases outside the gene matches: 3. Looked up from germline, CDR1 is SGHKS and CDR2 is YYEKEE (reference sequence). The CDR3 loop spans 14 amino acids. The CDR3, as DNA: TGTGCCAGCAGCGAAGGACAGGGGAATCAGCCCCAGCATTTT. It translates to CASSEGQGNQPQHF.

The table lists this clone with a few counts. This CDR3 is CASSQDYRWGTGANVLTF. The CDR3 bases are TGCGCCAGCAGCCAAGATTATCGGTGGGGCACTGGGGCCAACGTCCTGACTTTC. The chain has TRBV4-1 and TRBJ2-6, with D tentatively TRBD1 (5 bases). Trimming stripped 0 bases from V and 2 bases from J, with 14 bases between. Germline V lookup: CDR1 MGHRA, CDR2 YSYEKL. The CDR3 covers 18 residues.

This rearrangement joins TRBV2 to TRBJ2-7, with 8 bases matching TRBD1. J was trimmed by 2 bases and V by 7 bases; bases with no gene match: 16. Germline assignment: CDR1 SNHLY and CDR2 FYNNEI. The CDR3 spans 17 residues. For the CDR3, the DNA is TGTGCCAGCAAATGGACAGGGAGCACCTACGGGCCCTACGAGCAGTACTTC. It translates to CASKWTGSTYGPYEQYF.

The chain combines TRBV4-3 with TRBJ1-5; maybe TRBD1 (6 bases). Per the germline V gene, CDR1 is LGHNA and CDR2 is YSLEER. This CDR3 is built from 16 residues. Trimming removed 0 bases at V and 1 base at J, with 10 bases between. CDR3 DNA: TGCGCCAGCAGCCAAGAATCGGGGGGCAGCAATCAGCCCCAGCATTTT. It codes for CASSQESGGSNQPQHF.

This clone has more than one count but fewer than ten. The chain carries TRBV6-1 and TRBJ2-3; maybe TRBD1 (6 bases). The V end lost 2 bases, the J end lost 2 bases, and 14 bases lay between the germline ends. Germline CDR1 is MNHNS and CDR2 is SASEGT. This CDR3 spans 16 amino acids. The CDR3 bases are TGTGCCAGCAGTGAACGGTATACAGGGCCCACAGATACGCAGTATTTT. Amino acid sequence: CASSERYTGPTDTQYF.

The chain carries TRBV9 and TRBJ2-3; maybe TRBD2 (6 bases). The V and J ends lost 0 bases and 3 bases respectively, with 11 bases between them. Germline lookup yields CDR1 SGDLS and CDR2 YYNGEE. The CDR3 loop spans 15 amino acids. DNA for the CDR3: TGTGCCAGCAGCGTAGCGGAGGGAGAGACAGATACGCAGTATTTT. Translating it yields CASSVAEGETDTQYF.

This clone was observed a few times. This chain connects TRBV7-3 to TRBJ2-1, with a weak D call TRBD2 (6 bases). The V gene's germline CDR1 is SGHTA and CDR2 FQGTGA. Trimming took 1 base from V and 10 from J, leaving 26 bases between them. CDR3 length equals 18 residues. The CDR3 loop reads CASSLIGGVEGTNREQFF. As DNA, the CDR3 is TGTGCCAGCAGCTTAATAGGCGGGGTTGAGGGGACCAATAGGGAGCAGTTCTTC.

The V gene is TRBV9, the J gene TRBJ2-2; 11 nucleotides line up with TRBD2. CDR1 SGDLS and CDR2 YYNGEE come from the germline V gene. Trimming cost V 6 bases and J 6 bases; bases outside gene matches: 10. The CDR3 runs to 16 residues. CDR3 coding DNA: TGTGCCAGCACCCAAGGACCTAGCGGGAGGCCCGGGGAGCTGTTTTTT. As protein: CASTQGPSGRPGELFF. The complete variable domain, with remaining parts taken from reference TRBV9 and TRBJ2-2, reads DSGVTQTPKHLITATGQRVTLRCSPRSGDLSVYWYQQSLDQGLQFLIQYYNGEERAKGNILERFSAQQFPDLHSELNLSSLELGDSALYFCASTQGPSGRPGELFFGEGSRLTVL.

V is TRBV11-2 and J is TRBJ1-1; D remains ambiguous. Per the germline V gene, CDR1 is SGHAT and CDR2 is FQNNGV. The CDR3 is made up of 14 amino acids. The germline V and J ends were trimmed by 2 bases and 0 bases, with 7 bases remaining between them. CDR3 region: CASSLQKMNTEAFF. CDR3 coding DNA: TGTGCCAGCAGCTTACAGAAGATGAACACTGAAGCTTTCTTT.

The rearrangement uses TRBV6-6 and TRBJ2-3; the D gene is possibly TRBD2 (6 bases). Trimming took off 10 bases at V and 6 bases at J, with 14 bases between the two ends. CDR3 length: 12 amino acids. CDR1 is MNHNY, CDR2 SVGAGI, per germline (reference sequence). DNA of the CDR3: TGTGCCACAGAAGTGGGGGGTGATACGCAGTATTTT. Protein: CATEVGGDTQYF.

This clone was found once. The chain couples TRBV29-1 to TRBJ2-3; D unclear. The CDR3 runs 10 residues. The germline gives CDR1 SQVTM, CDR2 ANQGSEA. Trimming took 7 bases from V and 1 from J, leaving 3 bases between them. CDR3 bases: TGCAGCGCAGGCACAGATACGCAGTATTTT. As protein: CSAGTDTQYF.

The V and J genes are TRBV6-4 and TRBJ2-1, with 11 positions matching TRBD2. After removal of 4 bases from V and 14 bases from J, the junction contained 13 bases not matched to a gene. This CDR3 spans 15 amino acids. Germline V lookup: CDR1 MRHNA, CDR2 SNTAGT. Here the CDR3 DNA reads TGTGCCAGCAGTGCCTCCGGGACTAGCGGCATTCCTAAGTTCTTC. Translated, it gives CASSASGTSGIPKFF.

The chain has TRBV7-9 and TRBJ1-2, with D tentatively TRBD1 (6 bases). V was clipped by 7 bases and J by 4 bases, with 13 bases between them. The CDR3 extends over 13 amino acids. CDR1 and CDR2 from the germline V gene are SEHNR and FQNEAQ (reference sequence). CDR3 sequence reads: CASTGGYGYGYTF. In DNA form, the CDR3 reads TGTGCCAGCACGGGGGGCTACGGCTATGGCTACACCTTC.

The chain links TRBV7-9 to TRBJ1-1; 9 bases line up with TRBD1. Germline lookup yields CDR1 SEHNR and CDR2 FQNEAQ (reference sequence). V trimming: 5 bases; J trimming: 8 bases; junction bases outside the gene matches: 3. The CDR3 covers 12 residues. DNA for the CDR3: TGTGCCAGCAGCCCCGGGACAGGGGAAGCTTTCTTT. Translating gives CASSPGTGEAFF.

The chain carries TRBV6-6 and TRBJ2-5; TRBD2 aligns across 14 bases. With 5 bases clipped from V and 4 bases from J, the junction kept 6 bases outside the gene matches. This CDR3 contains 16 residues. Germline values: CDR1 MNHNY, CDR2 SVGAGI (reference sequence). The CDR3 DNA is TGTGCCAGCAGTCCCCTCGGGACTAGCGGGAGAGAGACCCAGTACTTC. As protein: CASSPLGTSGRETQYF.

This clone was detected a few times. J is TRBJ2-5 and V is TRBV9; no clear D gene. V was trimmed by 2 bases and J by 2 bases, leaving 7 bases between them. This CDR3 contains 13 residues. CDR1 and CDR2 from the germline V gene are SGDLS and YYNGEE. The DNA for the CDR3 is TGTGCCAGCAGCGTCCAGATGCAAGAGACCCAGTACTTC. This encodes CASSVQMQETQYF.

V gene TRBV5-1 combines with J gene TRBJ1-2; D ambiguous. The V end was cut by 0 bases, the J end by 5 bases, with 17 bases between. Germline V gene lookup returns CDR1 SGHRS and CDR2 YFSETQ. The CDR3 totals 16 residues. CDR3 loop: CASSLVGSGDDYGYTF. Here the CDR3 DNA reads TGCGCCAGCAGCTTGGTCGGCAGCGGCGACGATTATGGCTACACCTTC.

The chain employs TRBV29-1 and TRBJ2-7; no clear D. Trimming shortened V by 1 base and J by 2 bases, and 9 bases separated the two germline ends. CDR1 and CDR2 (germline): SQVTM, ANQGSEA. The CDR3 length is 13 residues. CDR3 bases: TGCAGCGTTGAAGGGCCAGAAACCTACGAGCAGTACTTC. Translated, it gives CSVEGPETYEQYF.

The rearrangement uses TRBV7-8 and TRBJ2-1; 10 bases fit TRBD2. Trimming at V came to 5 bases and at J to 4 bases, leaving 8 bases not matched to a gene. Germline CDR1 is SGHVS and CDR2 is FQNEAQ. This CDR3 contains 16 residues. The CDR3 nucleotides read TGTGCCAGCAGCCCCCCCACTAGCGGGGCATACAATGAGCAGTTCTTC. It encodes CASSPPTSGAYNEQFF.

This clone has only a few counts. This sequence joins TRBV19 and TRBJ2-3; TRBD2 agrees at 9 bases. CDR1 LNHDA and CDR2 SQIVND come from the germline V gene (reference sequence). With 2 bases clipped from V and 6 bases from J, the junction kept 6 bases outside the gene matches. The CDR3 contains 15 residues. This CDR3 reads CASSIQGLALDTQYF. The CDR3 DNA reads as TGTGCCAGTAGTATACAGGGACTAGCTCTTGATACGCAGTATTTT. Based on the CDR3 plus reference TRBV19 and TRBJ2-3, the full variable domain is DGGITQSPKYLFRKEGQNVTLSCEQNLNHDAMYWYRQDPGQGLRLIYYSQIVNDFQKGDIAEGYSVSREKKESFPLTVTSAQKNPTAFYLCASSIQGLALDTQYFGPGTRLTVL.

The genes are TRBV4-1 and TRBJ2-2; TRBD2 agrees at 10 bases. The trim removed 3 bases at V and 3 bases at J, leaving 7 bases unmatched. Germline loops: CDR1 MGHRA, CDR2 YSYEKL. This CDR3 spans 17 amino acids. CDR3 bases: TGCGCCAGCAGCCATCCTAGCGGGAGTATCGACACCGGGGAGCTGTTTTTT. It specifies CASSHPSGSIDTGELFF.

The chain employs TRBV2 and TRBJ2-2; TRBD2 matches 13 bases. The germline V gene encodes CDR1 SNHLY and CDR2 FYNNEI. This CDR3 is built from 15 residues. The ends lost 5 bases at V and 6 bases at J; junction bases unmatched: 3. CDR3 protein: CASSLTSGRPGELFF. CDR3 nucleotides: TGTGCCAGCAGTTTGACTAGCGGGAGGCCCGGGGAGCTGTTTTTT.